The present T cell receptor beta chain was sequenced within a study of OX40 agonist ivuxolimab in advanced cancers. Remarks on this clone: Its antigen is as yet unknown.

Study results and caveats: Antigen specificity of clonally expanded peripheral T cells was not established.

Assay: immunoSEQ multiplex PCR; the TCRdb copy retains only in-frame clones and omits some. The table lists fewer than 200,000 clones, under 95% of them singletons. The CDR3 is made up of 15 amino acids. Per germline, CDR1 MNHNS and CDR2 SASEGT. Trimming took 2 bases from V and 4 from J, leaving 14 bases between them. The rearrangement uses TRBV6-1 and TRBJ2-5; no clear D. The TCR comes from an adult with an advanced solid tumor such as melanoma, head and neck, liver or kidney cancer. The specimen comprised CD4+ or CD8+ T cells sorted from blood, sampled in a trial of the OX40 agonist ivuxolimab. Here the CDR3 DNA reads TGTGCCAGCAGTGAATTAGGGTTGGTAGGAGAGACCCAGTACTTC. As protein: CASSELGLVGETQYF.